Sequencing of this TCR beta chain was carried out in a study of regulatory T cells in long-lasting Graves disease. This sample's time point: persistent/refractory GD, antithyroid drugs over 5 years with positive TRAb. There was RNA extracted from PBMCs, and the TCR library was made from it. Looked up from germline, CDR1 is MNHNS and CDR2 is SASEGT. The CDR3 has 14 amino acids. Trimming removed 1 base from V and 9 bases from J, with 10 bases in between. Sequencing libraries for TCR beta were prepared with iRepertoire HTBI primers and Arm-PCR of CDR3 regions. TCRdb analysed the multiplex PCR reads with MiXCR anew, one entry per CDR3 protein. The repertoire holds 350,000 to 500,000 distinct CDR3 sequences, with around a fifth as singletons. This clonotype showed up just a few times.

This TCR was sampled from a female donor with Graves disease. The sequencing here drew on peripheral blood mononuclear cells (PBMCs), taken when the disease was refractory, from a patient treated with antithyroid drugs. This rearrangement joins TRBV6-1 to TRBJ1-6; a weak D match, TRBD1 (5 bases). CDR3 amino acids: CASSEGSGASPLHF. CDR3 nucleotides: TGTGCCAGCAGTGAAGGGTCCGGGGCTTCACCCCTCCACTTT.